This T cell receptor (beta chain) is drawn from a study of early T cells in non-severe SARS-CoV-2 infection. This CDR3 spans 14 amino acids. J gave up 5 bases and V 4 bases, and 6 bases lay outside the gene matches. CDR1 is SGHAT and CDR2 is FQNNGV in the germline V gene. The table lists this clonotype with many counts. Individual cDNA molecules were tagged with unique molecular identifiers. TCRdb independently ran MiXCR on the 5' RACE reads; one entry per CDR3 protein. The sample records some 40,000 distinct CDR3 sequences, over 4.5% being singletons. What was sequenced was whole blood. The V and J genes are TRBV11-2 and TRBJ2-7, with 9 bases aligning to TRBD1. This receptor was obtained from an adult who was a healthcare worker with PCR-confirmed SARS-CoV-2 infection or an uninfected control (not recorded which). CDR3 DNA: TGTGCCAGCAGCTACGGGACAGGGTTCAACGAGCAGTACTTC. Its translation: CASSYGTGFNEQYF.